Following are 22 T cell receptor beta chains from one sample sequenced in a study of read filtering for tumor transcriptome and immune sequencing. This library used approximately 390 ng RNA and molecular barcoded adaptors spanning alpha/delta and beta/gamma chains. TCRdb re-derived calls from the reads in MiXCR, one entry per CDR3 protein. The table lists around 41,000 distinct CDR3 sequences, 14% of them singletons, with roughly 18% in the top ten. Sequenced: a population of CD138-negative cells sorted from bone marrow. These receptor sequences come from a donor at least 40 years old with multiple myeloma.

This clonotype was detected only once. One junction end disagrees with the germline gene, perhaps due to a read error. The genes are TRBV5-5 and TRBJ2-2; 16 bases match TRBD2. The CDR3 is made up of 18 amino acids. The germline CDR1 and CDR2 sequences are SGHKS and YYEKEE (reference sequence). For the CDR3, the DNA is TGTGCCAGCAGCCCGGGACTAGCGGGGGGGCAGAACACCGGGGAGCTGTTCTTT. This codes for CASSPGLAGGQNTGELFF. The entire variable domain, with the rest obtained from reference TRBV5-5 and TRBJ2-2, is as follows: DAGVTQSPTHLIKTRGQQVTLRCSPISGHKSVSWYQQVLGQGPQFIFQYYEKEERGRGNFPDRFSARQFPNYSSELNVNALLLGDSALYLCASSPGLAGGQNTGELFFGEGSRLTVL.

This clonotype showed up many times. The genes are TRBV30 and TRBJ2-1; 9 bases agree with TRBD1. CDR1 and CDR2 (germline): GTSNPN, SVGIG (reference sequence). Unmatched junction bases numbered 2, after V lost 2 bases and J lost 9 bases. This CDR3 has 12 amino acids. The CDR3 sequence: CAWSRQGGEQFF. The CDR3 region has the DNA TGTGCCTGGAGTAGACAGGGGGGTGAGCAGTTCTTC.

This clonotype was seen only once. A much larger clone differs by one base, so this may be a read error. The CDR3 does not close with the conserved phenylalanine or tryptophan, likely indicating a read error. The V gene is TRBV20-1, the J gene TRBJ1-2; D ambiguous. Between the trimmed V and J ends, which lost 8 bases and 2 bases, there was a span of 12 bases. This CDR3 region has 12 residues. The V gene's germline CDR1 is DFQATT and CDR2 SNEGSKA (reference sequence). The CDR3: CSSGERNYGYTL. CDR3 in DNA: TGCAGTAGCGGGGAGAGAAACTATGGCTACACCCTC.

This clonotype was counted a few times. A read error is possible here, since a much larger clone lies one base away. The chain carries TRBV6-6 and TRBJ2-1; D possibly matches TRBD1 or TRBD2 (6 bases each). Deletions cut 5 bases from V and 9 bases from J, with 17 bases between. The CDR3 runs 14 residues. Germline CDR1 MNHNY, CDR2 SVGAGI (reference sequence). In DNA form, the CDR3 reads TGTGCCAGCAGTGGGGGGCAGGGGATTTCTGAGCAGTTCTTC. Translating it yields CASSGGQGISEQFF.

This clonotype was seen only a few times. This chain connects TRBV3-1 to TRBJ1-5, with D possibly TRBD1 on 5 matching bases. The CDR3 sequence is 16 residues long. Trimming removed 1 base at V and 3 bases at J, with 13 bases between. Germline V gives CDR1 LGHDT, CDR2 YNNKEL (reference sequence). The CDR3: CASSQGAATANQPQHF. DNA for the CDR3: TGTGCCAGCAGCCAAGGCGCTGCGACAGCCAATCAGCCCCAGCATTTT.

There are many counts of this clonotype. V is TRBV4-1 and J is TRBJ1-1, with a weak D call TRBD1 (6 bases). The CDR3 length is 15 residues. CDR1 is MGHRA, CDR2 YSYEKL, per germline. Trimming stripped 0 bases from V and 3 bases from J, with 11 bases between. CDR3 DNA sequence: TGCGCCAGCAGCCAAGATCTAGGGGGGGACACTGAAGCTTTCTTT. It is translated as CASSQDLGGDTEAFF.

In regard to this clonotype: The junction does not match germline at one end; this may be a read error. This chain connects TRBV4-1 to TRBJ2-1; tentative D call: TRBD2 (5 bases). CDR3 length: 14 residues. Looked up from germline, CDR1 is MGHRA and CDR2 is YSYEKL. The CDR3 sequence: CASSPYDTSDEQLF. The CDR3, as DNA: TGCGCCAGCAGTCCGTACGACACTAGTGATGAGCAGCTCTTC.

This clonotype appeared a single time. Since a far larger clone is one base different, this is likely a read error. The chain recombines TRBV7-9 with TRBJ2-2; TRBD2 might be the D (5 bases). Germline CDR1 reads SEHNR; CDR2 reads FQNEAQ (reference sequence). The CDR3 is made up of 14 amino acids. CDR3: CASSLLSSTWELFF. The CDR3 coding sequence is TGTGCCAGCAGCTTATTGTCTAGCACCTGGGAGCTGTTTTTT.

This clonotype was seen ten or more times. The genes are TRBV29-1 and TRBJ1-4; TRBD1 agrees at 8 bases. The germline V gene encodes CDR1 SQVTM and CDR2 ANQGSEA. The J segment lost 8 bases and the V segment lost 6 bases, leaving 5 bases of the junction unmatched. The CDR3 has 12 amino acids. The CDR3 loop is CSVRGQGEKLFF. Here the CDR3 DNA reads TGCAGCGTCAGGGGGCAGGGGGAAAAACTGTTTTTT. The complete variable domain, with remaining parts taken from reference TRBV29-1 and TRBJ1-4, reads SAVISQKPSRDICQRGTSLTIQCQVDSQVTMMFWYRQQPGQSLTLIATANQGSEATYESGFVIDKFPISRPNLTFSTLTVSNMSPEDSSIYLCSVRGQGEKLFFGSGTQLSVL.

This clonotype was seen a few times. This chain uses TRBV7-3 with TRBJ2-6; D is possibly TRBD2 (5 bases). CDR3 length: 16 amino acids. The germline V and J ends were trimmed by 5 bases and 1 base, with 12 bases remaining between them. Germline V CDR1 and CDR2: SGHTA, FQGTGA. CDR3 DNA sequence: TGTGCCAGCAGCCCACCGGGAACATCTGGGGCCAACGTCCTGACTTTC. Its protein product is CASSPPGTSGANVLTF.

By share, this clonotype counts as medium-sized. The chain combines TRBV29-1 with TRBJ2-7; TRBD1 or TRBD2 may be the D gene (5 bases each). The CDR3 sequence is 11 residues long. Germline V gives CDR1 SQVTM, CDR2 ANQGSEA. CDR3 in DNA: TGCAGGAGGGGACGGGACTACGAGCAGTACTTC. Translated, it gives CRRGRDYEQYF.

The sample holds many counts of this clonotype. CDR3: CASGGVYGDAEAFF. As DNA, the CDR3 is TGTGCCAGCGGGGGAGTTTACGGGGACGCTGAAGCTTTCTTT. This chain joins TRBV5-6 and TRBJ1-1, with D possibly matching TRBD1 (5 bases). Trimming removed 7 bases at V and 6 bases at J, with 19 bases between. This CDR3 is built from 14 residues. Per the germline V gene, CDR1 is SGHDT and CDR2 is YYEEEE.

A word on this clonotype: A single base is all that separates this from a far larger clone, so a read error is likely. The rearrangement links TRBV28 to TRBJ2-1; D is undetermined. There are 11 residues in the CDR3. The germline CDR1 and CDR2 sequences are MDHEN and SYDVKM. CDR3 nucleotide sequence: TGTGCCAGCAGTGAAAGTGATGAGCAGCTCTTC. Its translation: CASSESDEQLF. Filled out from reference TRBV28 and TRBJ2-1, the complete variable domain reads DVKVTQSSRYLVKRTGEKVFLECVQDMDHENMFWYRQDPGLGLRLIYFSYDVKMKEKGDIPEGYSVSREKKERFSLILESASTNQTSMYLCASSESDEQLFGPGTRLTVL.

On this clonotype: This clone may be a read error of a much larger clone one base away. The chain is built from TRBV11-2 and TRBJ2-7; perhaps TRBD2 as D (5 bases). The germline V gene has CDR1 SGHAT and CDR2 FQNNGV. The CDR3 is 14 amino acids. In DNA form, the CDR3 reads TGTGCCAGCAGCTTAAAGGGAGCTCCCGGGGAGCAGTGCTTC. It is translated as CASSLKGAPGEQCF.

This clonotype was observed at least ten times. The rearrangement joins TRBV3-1 to TRBJ1-5, with 7 bases lining up with TRBD1. V dropped 1 base and J dropped 7; count of bases not matched to a gene: 4. The germline V gene encodes CDR1 LGHDT and CDR2 YNNKEL (reference sequence). The CDR3 totals 14 residues. The CDR3 sequence: CASSQGQGEQPQHF. In DNA, the CDR3 is TGTGCCAGCAGCCAAGGACAGGGTGAGCAGCCCCAGCATTTT. The variable domain in full, with the rest retrieved from reference TRBV3-1 and TRBJ1-5, is DTAVSQTPKYLVTQMGNDKSIKCEQNLGHDTMYWYKQDSKKFLKIMFSYNNKELIINETVPNRFSPKSPDKAHLNLHINSLELGDSAVYFCASSQGQGEQPQHFGDGTRLSIL.

The table lists this clonotype with a few counts. The chain uses TRBV6-5 and TRBJ2-3, with D tentatively TRBD1 or TRBD2 (7 bases each). Germline CDR1 reads MNHEY; CDR2 reads SVGAGI. The length of the CDR3 is 17 residues. V lost 6 bases and J 2 bases, leaving 21 bases between the germline ends. The CDR3 protein is CASRRRTRRGPTDTQYF. DNA of the CDR3: TGTGCCAGCAGACGTAGGACTAGAAGGGGGCCCACAGATACGCAGTATTTT.

Comments on this clonotype: The junction shows a germline mismatch at one end, possibly a read error. This sequence joins TRBV4-1 and TRBJ1-1, with D perhaps TRBD1 (6 bases). This CDR3 region has 14 residues. Germline V gene data show CDR1 as MGHRA and CDR2 as YSYEKL. The chain's CDR3 is CARSPRGLNTEAFF. CDR3 nucleotides: TGCGCCCGCAGCCCCCGGGGGCTGAACACTGAAGCTTTCTTT.

This clonotype was recorded many times. The rearrangement links TRBV4-1 to TRBJ2-7; D possibly matches TRBD1 or TRBD2 (5 bases each). V was pared by 4 bases and J by 4 bases, with 17 bases between. This CDR3 spans 15 amino acids. The germline CDR1 and CDR2 sequences are MGHRA and YSYEKL. Here the CDR3 reads CASSLTLSGQYEQYF. The CDR3 DNA reads TGCGCCAGCAGCCTGACGCTATCGGGGCAGTACGAGCAGTACTTC.

Comments on this clonotype: The final CDR3 position lacks the conserved phenylalanine or tryptophan, pointing to a likely read error. The chain carries TRBV4-3 and TRBJ2-1; D is possibly TRBD1 (5 bases). This CDR3 is 13 amino acids long. Germline lookup yields CDR1 LGHNA and CDR2 YSLEER. CDR3 DNA: TGCGCCGGCAGCCAAGATGGGGCTTTCGAGCAGTTCTCC. This codes for CAGSQDGAFEQFS.

About this clonotype: This probably arose from a read error, given a far larger clone one base away. In this CDR3 the conserved last residue, phenylalanine or tryptophan, is missing, so a read error is likely. This rearrangement joins TRBV7-3 to TRBJ1-1; TRBD1 might be the D (5 bases). The CDR3 contains 15 residues. CDR1 is SGHTA, CDR2 FQGTGA, per germline. Trimming took off 2 bases at V and 3 bases at J, with 13 bases between the two ends. The CDR3 bases are TGTGCCAGCAGCTTAGTTGTTCAGGGCCACACTGAAGCTTTCTTA. It codes for CASSLVVQGHTEAFL.

This clonotype showed up many times. This chain connects TRBV7-6 to TRBJ2-3, with D unresolved. The V end was cut by 1 base, the J end by 3 bases, with 11 bases between. Germline V CDR1 and CDR2: SGHVS, FNYEAQ. The CDR3 runs 15 residues. For the CDR3, the DNA is TGTGCCAGCAGCTTAGGTTCTTCTGGTACAGATACGCAGTATTTT. Its translation: CASSLGSSGTDTQYF.

This clonotype was counted many times. The V call is TRBV7-2, the J call TRBJ1-5; maybe TRBD1 (5 bases). The CDR3 loop spans 13 amino acids. V shed 3 bases and J shed 11 bases, with 14 bases lying between them. The germline CDR1 and CDR2 sequences are SGHTA and FQGNSA. Here the CDR3 reads CASSFGGPEAQHF. CDR3 coding DNA: TGTGCCAGCAGCTTCGGGGGTCCCGAGGCCCAGCATTTT.